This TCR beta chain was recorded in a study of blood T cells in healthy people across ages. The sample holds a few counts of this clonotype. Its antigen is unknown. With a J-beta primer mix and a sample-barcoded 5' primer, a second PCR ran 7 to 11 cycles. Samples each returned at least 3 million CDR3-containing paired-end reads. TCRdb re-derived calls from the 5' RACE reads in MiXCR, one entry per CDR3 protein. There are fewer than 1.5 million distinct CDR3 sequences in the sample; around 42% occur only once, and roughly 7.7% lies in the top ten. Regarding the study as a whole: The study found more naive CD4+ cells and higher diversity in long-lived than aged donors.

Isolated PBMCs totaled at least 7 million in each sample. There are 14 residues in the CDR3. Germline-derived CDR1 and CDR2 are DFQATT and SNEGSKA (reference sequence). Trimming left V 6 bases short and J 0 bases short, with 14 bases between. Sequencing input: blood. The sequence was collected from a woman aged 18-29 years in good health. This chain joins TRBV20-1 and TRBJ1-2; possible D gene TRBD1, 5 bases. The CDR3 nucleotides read TGCAGTGCGGACCCGGGGGTCCCTAACTATGGCTACACCTTC. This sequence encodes CSADPGVPNYGYTF.